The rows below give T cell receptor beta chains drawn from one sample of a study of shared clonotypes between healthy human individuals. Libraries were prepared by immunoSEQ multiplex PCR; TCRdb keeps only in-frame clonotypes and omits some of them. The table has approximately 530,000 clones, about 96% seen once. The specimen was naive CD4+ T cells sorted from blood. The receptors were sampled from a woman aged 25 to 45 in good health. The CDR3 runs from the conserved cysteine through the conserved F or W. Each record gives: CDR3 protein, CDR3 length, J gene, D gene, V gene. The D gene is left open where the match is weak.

CDR3aa: CASSGRQDLNTEAFF
len: 15
j_gene: TRBJ1-1
d_gene: .
v_gene: TRBV5-1

CDR3aa: CASSRGQGYEQYF
len: 13
j_gene: TRBJ2-7
d_gene: TRBD1
v_gene: TRBV28

CDR3aa: CASSPSLPPEETQYF
len: 15
j_gene: TRBJ2-5
d_gene: .
v_gene: TRBV18

CDR3aa: CASSARGALDTGELFF
len: 16
j_gene: TRBJ2-2
d_gene: TRBD2
v_gene: TRBV5-1

CDR3aa: CASSLYGVQNNEQFF
len: 15
j_gene: TRBJ2-1
d_gene: .
v_gene: TRBV7-9

CDR3aa: CASSTPSNEQYF
len: 12
j_gene: TRBJ2-7
d_gene: .
v_gene: TRBV7-8

CDR3aa: CASSLPILGETQYF
len: 14
j_gene: TRBJ2-5
d_gene: .
v_gene: TRBV27

CDR3aa: CASRPGQIFNTEAFF
len: 15
j_gene: TRBJ1-1
d_gene: TRBD1
v_gene: TRBV28

CDR3aa: CASSPPGQWLEKLFF
len: 15
j_gene: TRBJ1-4
d_gene: TRBD1
v_gene: TRBV18

CDR3aa: CASSLGAERGYTF
len: 13
j_gene: TRBJ1-2
d_gene: .
v_gene: TRBV7-9

CDR3aa: CASSLPPGVTETQYF
len: 15
j_gene: TRBJ2-5
d_gene: .
v_gene: TRBV28

CDR3aa: CASLGVYEQYF
len: 11
j_gene: TRBJ2-7
d_gene: .
v_gene: TRBV28

CDR3aa: CASRRTGGRNNEQFF
len: 15
j_gene: TRBJ2-1
d_gene: TRBD1
v_gene: TRBV28

CDR3aa: CASSPRGDSGIQYF
len: 14
j_gene: TRBJ2-7
d_gene: TRBD2
v_gene: TRBV11-2

CDR3aa: CASSLLDREGEQYF
len: 14
j_gene: .
d_gene: .
v_gene: TRBV7-8

CDR3aa: CASSMRRVEIEKLFF
len: 15
j_gene: TRBJ1-4
d_gene: .
v_gene: TRBV19

CDR3aa: CATSRGRGNQPQHF
len: 14
j_gene: TRBJ1-5
d_gene: .
v_gene: TRBV15

CDR3aa: CATSSLGRGAYEQYF
len: 15
j_gene: TRBJ2-7
d_gene: TRBD2
v_gene: TRBV15

CDR3aa: CASSVETGTGSDTQYF
len: 16
j_gene: TRBJ2-3
d_gene: TRBD1
v_gene: TRBV9

CDR3aa: CASSESASAAYEQYF
len: 15
j_gene: TRBJ2-7
d_gene: .
v_gene: TRBV25-1

CDR3aa: CASSQAQTTQYF
len: 12
j_gene: TRBJ2-5
d_gene: .
v_gene: TRBV14

CDR3aa: CAISESGAYSYEQYF
len: 15
j_gene: TRBJ2-7
d_gene: .
v_gene: TRBV10-3

CDR3aa: CASSLVGRGDTEAFF
len: 15
j_gene: TRBJ1-1
d_gene: .
v_gene: TRBV5-1

CDR3aa: CASSRGWGKLFF
len: 12
j_gene: TRBJ1-4
d_gene: .
v_gene: TRBV28

CDR3aa: CASGIEFFDNEQFF
len: 14
j_gene: TRBJ2-1
d_gene: .
v_gene: TRBV28

CDR3aa: CASSSLSSYNEQFF
len: 14
j_gene: TRBJ2-1
d_gene: .
v_gene: TRBV5-1

CDR3aa: CASSPTAVTYEQYF
len: 14
j_gene: TRBJ2-7
d_gene: .
v_gene: TRBV18

CDR3aa: CSAPRGNEQYF
len: 11
j_gene: .
d_gene: .
v_gene: TRBV20-1

CDR3aa: CASSQVLTSQSYEQYF
len: 16
j_gene: TRBJ2-7
d_gene: .
v_gene: TRBV4-2

CDR3aa: CVSSVKGPSSRGYTF
len: 15
j_gene: TRBJ1-2
d_gene: .
v_gene: TRBV2

CDR3aa: CASSRDRGNTEAFF
len: 14
j_gene: TRBJ1-1
d_gene: TRBD1
v_gene: TRBV6-5

CDR3aa: CASSLVAGEQYF
len: 12
j_gene: .
d_gene: .
v_gene: TRBV28

CDR3aa: CASTLRAESTDTQYF
len: 15
j_gene: TRBJ2-3
d_gene: .
v_gene: TRBV19

CDR3aa: CASSQENRGVGYEQYF
len: 16
j_gene: TRBJ2-7
d_gene: TRBD1
v_gene: TRBV4-1

CDR3aa: CASSEVGARDEQYF
len: 14
j_gene: TRBJ2-7
d_gene: .
v_gene: TRBV6-1